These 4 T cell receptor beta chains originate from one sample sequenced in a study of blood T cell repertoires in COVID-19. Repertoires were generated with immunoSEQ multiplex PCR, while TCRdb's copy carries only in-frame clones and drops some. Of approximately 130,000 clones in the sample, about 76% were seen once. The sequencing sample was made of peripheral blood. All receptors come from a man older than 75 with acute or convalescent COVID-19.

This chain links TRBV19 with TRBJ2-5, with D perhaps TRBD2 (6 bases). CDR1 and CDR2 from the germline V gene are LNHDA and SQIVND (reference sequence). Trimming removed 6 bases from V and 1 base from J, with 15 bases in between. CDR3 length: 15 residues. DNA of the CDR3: TGTGCCAGTAGCCAGGGACTTCTCCCCCAAGAGACCCAGTACTTC. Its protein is CASSQGLLPQETQYF.

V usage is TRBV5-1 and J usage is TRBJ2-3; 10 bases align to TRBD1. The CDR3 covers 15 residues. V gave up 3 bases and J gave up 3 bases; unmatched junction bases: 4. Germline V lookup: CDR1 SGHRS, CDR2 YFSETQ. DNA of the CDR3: TGCGCCAGCAGCTCCCCGGGACAGGGGACAGATACGCAGTATTTT. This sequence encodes CASSSPGQGTDTQYF.

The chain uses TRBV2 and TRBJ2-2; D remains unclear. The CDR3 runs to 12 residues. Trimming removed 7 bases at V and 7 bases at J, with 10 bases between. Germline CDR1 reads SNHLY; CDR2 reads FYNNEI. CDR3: CASNVPGGELFF. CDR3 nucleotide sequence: TGTGCCAGCAACGTTCCAGGCGGGGAGCTGTTTTTT.

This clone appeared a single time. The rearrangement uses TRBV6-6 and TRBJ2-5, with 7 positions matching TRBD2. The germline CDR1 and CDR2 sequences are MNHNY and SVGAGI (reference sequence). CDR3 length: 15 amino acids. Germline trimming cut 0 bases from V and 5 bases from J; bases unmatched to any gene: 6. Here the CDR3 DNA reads TGTGCCAGCAGTTACTCGGGGGGGAGAGGGGAGACCCAGTACTTC. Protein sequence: CASSYSGGRGETQYF.